This TCR beta chain stems from a study of blood T cell repertoires in COVID-19. Overall study: COVID-19 samples, acute and convalescent, were from the United States, Italy and Spain.

Participants spanned ages about 18 to 90 years and resided in fewer than 30 US areas. Resolution of symptoms, clearance, or two negative PCRs was present in recovered Cohort 3 donors. The assay was immunoSEQ multiplex PCR, and TCRdb's table has in-frame clones only and misses some. The data contain under 200,000 clones, roughly 87% of them singletons. The germline V gene encodes CDR1 MGHRA and CDR2 YSYEKL. This CDR3 is built from 13 residues. The V end was cut by 9 bases, the J end by 0 bases, with 10 bases between. The chain uses TRBV4-1 and TRBJ2-3, with D possibly matching TRBD2 (6 bases). The sequence was collected from a woman in her 50s who had recovered from COVID-19. The sequencing sample was made of PBMCs or T cells enriched from blood (not recorded which). The CDR3 nucleotides are TGCGCCAGTGGAGGGACTAGCACAGATACGCAGTATTTT. Protein: CASGGTSTDTQYF.